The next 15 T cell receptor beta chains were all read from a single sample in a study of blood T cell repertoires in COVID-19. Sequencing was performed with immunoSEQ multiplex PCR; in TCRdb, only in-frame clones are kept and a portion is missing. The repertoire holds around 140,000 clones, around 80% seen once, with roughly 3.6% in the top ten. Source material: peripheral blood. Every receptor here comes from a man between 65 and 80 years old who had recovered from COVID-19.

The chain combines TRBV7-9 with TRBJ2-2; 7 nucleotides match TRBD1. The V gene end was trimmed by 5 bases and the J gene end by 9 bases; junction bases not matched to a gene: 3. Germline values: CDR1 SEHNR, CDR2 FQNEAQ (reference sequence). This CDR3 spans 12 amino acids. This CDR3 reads CASSNRGWELFF. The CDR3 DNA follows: TGTGCCAGCAGCAACAGGGGCTGGGAGCTGTTTTTT.

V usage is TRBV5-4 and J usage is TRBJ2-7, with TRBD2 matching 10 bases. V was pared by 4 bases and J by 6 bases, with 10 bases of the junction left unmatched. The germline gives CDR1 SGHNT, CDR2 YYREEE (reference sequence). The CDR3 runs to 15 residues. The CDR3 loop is CASSPTGTSAGEQYF. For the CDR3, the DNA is TGTGCCAGCAGCCCAACCGGGACTAGCGCAGGCGAGCAGTACTTC.

Here the CDR3 DNA reads TGCGCCAGCAGCGAGGGACAGCTCTCTGGAAACACCATATATTTT. This gives the protein CASSEGQLSGNTIYF. J is TRBJ1-3 and V is TRBV5-1, with 7 bases identical to TRBD1. The length of the CDR3 is 15 residues. V dropped 4 bases and J dropped 0; count of bases not matched to a gene: 4. Per germline, CDR1 SGHRS and CDR2 YFSETQ.

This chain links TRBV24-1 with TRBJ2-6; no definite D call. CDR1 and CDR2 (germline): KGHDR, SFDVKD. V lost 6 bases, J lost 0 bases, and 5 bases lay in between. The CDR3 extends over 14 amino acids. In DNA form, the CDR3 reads TGTGCCACCAGTTCCTCCTCTGGGGCCAACGTCCTGACTTTC. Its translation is CATSSSSGANVLTF.

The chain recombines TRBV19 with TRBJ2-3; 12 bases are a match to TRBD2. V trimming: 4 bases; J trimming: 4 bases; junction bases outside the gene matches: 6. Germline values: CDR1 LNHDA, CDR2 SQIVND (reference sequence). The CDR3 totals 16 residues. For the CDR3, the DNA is TGTGCCAGTAGTACAGAACTAGCGGGAGGCGCAGATACGCAGTATTTT. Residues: CASSTELAGGADTQYF.

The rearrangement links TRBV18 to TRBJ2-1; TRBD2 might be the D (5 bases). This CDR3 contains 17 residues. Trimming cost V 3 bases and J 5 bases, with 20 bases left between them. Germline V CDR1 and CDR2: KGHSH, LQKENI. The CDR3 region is CASSPNVRSPGNNEQFF. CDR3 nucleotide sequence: TGTGCCAGCTCACCGAACGTGCGTTCTCCGGGGAACAATGAGCAGTTCTTC.

The CDR3 is CATGYRATFGGEQYF. DNA of the CDR3: TGTGCCACCGGCTACAGGGCCACCTTTGGGGGTGAGCAGTACTTC. The J gene is TRBJ2-7, the V gene TRBV24-1, with D possibly matching TRBD1 (6 bases). The CDR3 spans 15 residues. Trimming took off 9 bases at V and 7 bases at J, with 24 bases between the two ends. Per the germline V gene, CDR1 is KGHDR and CDR2 is SFDVKD.

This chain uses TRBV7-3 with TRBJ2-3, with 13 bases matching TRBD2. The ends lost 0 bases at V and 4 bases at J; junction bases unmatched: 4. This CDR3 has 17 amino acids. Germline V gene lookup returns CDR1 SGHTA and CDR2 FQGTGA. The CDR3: CASSLTGLAGRADTQYF. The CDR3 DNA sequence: TGTGCCAGCAGCTTAACGGGACTAGCGGGAAGGGCAGATACGCAGTATTTT.

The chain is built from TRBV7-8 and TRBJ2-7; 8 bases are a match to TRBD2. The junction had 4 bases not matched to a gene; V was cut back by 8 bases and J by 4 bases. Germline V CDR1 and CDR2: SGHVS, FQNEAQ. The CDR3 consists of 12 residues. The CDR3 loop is CASAGLVYEQYF. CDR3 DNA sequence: TGTGCCAGCGCGGGACTAGTATACGAGCAGTACTTC.

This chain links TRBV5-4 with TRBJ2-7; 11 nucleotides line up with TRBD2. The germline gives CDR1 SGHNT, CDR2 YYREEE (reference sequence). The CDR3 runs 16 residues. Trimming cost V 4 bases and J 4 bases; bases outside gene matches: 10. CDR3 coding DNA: TGTGCCAGCAGCGGGTTTTCCTGGACTAGCGGGTACGAGCAGTACTTC. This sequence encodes CASSGFSWTSGYEQYF.

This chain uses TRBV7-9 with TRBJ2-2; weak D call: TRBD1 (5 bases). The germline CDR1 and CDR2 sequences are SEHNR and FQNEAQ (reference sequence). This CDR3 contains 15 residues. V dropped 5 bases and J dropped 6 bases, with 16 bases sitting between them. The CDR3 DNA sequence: TGTGCCAGCAGCCTCGTTGCAGGGTTGCCCGGGGAGCTGTTTTTT. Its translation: CASSLVAGLPGELFF.

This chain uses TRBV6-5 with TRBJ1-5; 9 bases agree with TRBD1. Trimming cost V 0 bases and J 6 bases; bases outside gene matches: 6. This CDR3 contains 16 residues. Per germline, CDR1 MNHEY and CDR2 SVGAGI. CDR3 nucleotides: TGTGCCAGCAGTTACTCGGGACAGGGTACCGTTCAGCCCCAGCATTTT. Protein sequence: CASSYSGQGTVQPQHF.

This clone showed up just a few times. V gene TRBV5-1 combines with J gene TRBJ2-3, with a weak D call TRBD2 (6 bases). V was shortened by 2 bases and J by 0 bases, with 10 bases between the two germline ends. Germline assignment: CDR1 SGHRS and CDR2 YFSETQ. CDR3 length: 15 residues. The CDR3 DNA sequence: TGCGCCAGCAGCTTTGACAGCGGGAGCACAGATACGCAGTATTTT. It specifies CASSFDSGSTDTQYF.

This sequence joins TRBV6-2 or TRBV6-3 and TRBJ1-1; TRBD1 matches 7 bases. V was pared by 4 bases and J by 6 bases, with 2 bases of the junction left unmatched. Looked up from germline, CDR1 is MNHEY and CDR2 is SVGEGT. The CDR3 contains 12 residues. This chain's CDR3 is CASSWTGSEAFF. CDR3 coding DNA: TGTGCCAGCAGTTGGACAGGCTCTGAAGCTTTCTTT.

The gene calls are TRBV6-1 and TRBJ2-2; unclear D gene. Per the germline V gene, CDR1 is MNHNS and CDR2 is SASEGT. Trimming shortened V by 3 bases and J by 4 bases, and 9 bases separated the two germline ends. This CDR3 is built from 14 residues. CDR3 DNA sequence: TGTGCCAGCAGTGAGGGTGCGGTCACCGGGGAGCTGTTTTTT. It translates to CASSEGAVTGELFF.